One sample yielded the 11 T cell receptor beta chains listed below, sequenced in a study of OX40 agonist ivuxolimab in advanced cancers. Clones were sequenced by immunoSEQ multiplex PCR, and TCRdb holds only the in-frame ones, with some missing. The top ten hold roughly a quarter of the sample, which has tens of thousands of clones, around 81% seen once. The material was CD4+ or CD8+ T cells sorted from blood, obtained in a trial of the OX40 agonist ivuxolimab. The receptors shown here come from an adult with an advanced solid tumor such as melanoma, head and neck, liver or kidney cancer.

The chain is built from TRBV4-1 and TRBJ1-4; TRBD1 matches 10 bases. Germline V lookup: CDR1 MGHRA, CDR2 YSYEKL. Trimming at V came to 1 base and at J to 7 bases, leaving 3 bases not matched to a gene. This CDR3 region has 15 residues. As DNA, the CDR3 is TGCGCCAGCAGCCAAGGACAGGGGGCGAGTGAAAAACTGTTTTTT. Translating gives CASSQGQGASEKLFF.

The chain is built from TRBV2 and TRBJ2-3; D remains unclear. Germline V gene data show CDR1 as SNHLY and CDR2 as FYNNEI. There are 13 residues in the CDR3. Trimming stripped 0 bases from V and 1 base from J, with 2 bases between. In DNA form, the CDR3 reads TGTGCCAGCAGTGAAGCTCGCACAGATACGCAGTATTTT. Its protein is CASSEARTDTQYF.

The chain carries TRBV6-5 and TRBJ1-2; TRBD1 is a possible D gene (6 bases). The CDR3 contains 13 residues. The germline V and J ends were trimmed by 0 bases and 8 bases, with 10 bases remaining between them. CDR1 and CDR2 from the germline V gene are MNHEY and SVGAGI. Here the CDR3 reads CASSYSGGQGYTF. CDR3 nucleotides: TGTGCCAGCAGTTACTCAGGGGGACAAGGCTACACCTTC.

The chain links TRBV28 to TRBJ2-3; 8 bases are a match to TRBD2. The V gene end was trimmed by 7 bases and the J gene end by 3 bases; junction bases not matched to a gene: 18. The CDR3 runs to 18 residues. CDR1 and CDR2 from the germline V gene are MDHEN and SYDVKM. The CDR3 bases are TGTGCCAGCAATCTACCCATTGGGGTGGTAGCGGGGACAGATACGCAGTATTTT. This sequence encodes CASNLPIGVVAGTDTQYF.

V is TRBV11-3 and J is TRBJ2-3; D is tentatively TRBD1 or TRBD2 (5 bases each). Trimming left V 5 bases short and J 6 bases short, with 18 bases between. The CDR3 extends over 15 amino acids. Looked up from germline, CDR1 is SGHNT and CDR2 is YENEEA. CDR3 in DNA: TGTGCCAGCAGCCCAGGGCCTAGCCCAGGGGATACGCAGTATTTT. It translates to CASSPGPSPGDTQYF.

This clone showed up many times. The chain is built from TRBV5-4 and TRBJ2-2; no reliable D call. This CDR3 spans 13 amino acids. Looked up from germline, CDR1 is SGHNT and CDR2 is YYREEE (reference sequence). Trimming pared 4 bases from V and 3 bases from J, leaving 7 bases between. CDR3 region: CASSPLYTGELFF. Written as DNA, the CDR3 is TGTGCCAGCAGCCCCCTCTACACCGGGGAGCTGTTTTTT.

V gene TRBV5-4 combines with J gene TRBJ2-7; possible D gene TRBD2, 6 bases. The V end was cut by 0 bases, the J end by 6 bases, with 10 bases between. The CDR3 is 13 amino acids. The germline V gene encodes CDR1 SGHNT and CDR2 YYREEE (reference sequence). CDR3 DNA: TGTGCCAGCAGCTTGGCGGGAGTCTCCGAGCAGTACTTC. Its protein product is CASSLAGVSEQYF.

Note on this clone: The germline gene is not matched at one end of the junction; a read error may be the cause. The V gene is TRBV9, the J gene TRBJ1-1; D call uncertain. The V gene's germline CDR1 is SGDLS and CDR2 YYNGEE. This CDR3 spans 11 amino acids. The CDR3 region has the DNA TGTGCCAGCAGACTCGGCCTAAACTTTATCTTT. It specifies CASRLGLNFIF.

The chain is built from TRBV4-2 and TRBJ1-4; TRBD1 is a possible D gene (5 bases). The CDR3 covers 15 residues. Germline assignment: CDR1 LGHNA and CDR2 YNFKEQ. Trimming removed 0 bases from V and 12 bases from J, with 17 bases in between. The CDR3: CASSQEWGTSWELFF. DNA for the CDR3: TGTGCCAGCAGCCAAGAATGGGGGACCTCTTGGGAACTGTTTTTT.

This clone turned up a few times. This chain joins TRBV11-2 and TRBJ1-5; D is ambiguous. Germline loops: CDR1 SGHAT, CDR2 FQNNGV. CDR3 length: 15 residues. Trimming pared 3 bases from V and 3 bases from J, leaving 12 bases between. The CDR3 reads CASSLQAGNNQPQHF. In DNA form, the CDR3 reads TGTGCCAGCAGCTTGCAGGCGGGAAACAATCAGCCCCAGCATTTT.

The chain recombines TRBV19 with TRBJ1-5; maybe TRBD1 (5 bases). Germline assignment: CDR1 LNHDA and CDR2 SQIVND (reference sequence). The CDR3 runs 16 residues. V lost 3 bases, J lost 1 base, and 13 bases lay in between. The DNA for the CDR3 is TGTGCCAGTAGTATCGGGTCGGGACCAAGCAATCAGCCCCAGCATTTT. It is translated as CASSIGSGPSNQPQHF.